This TCR beta chain was found in a study of shared clonotypes between healthy human individuals. About the research overall: There were three CD4 naive, three CD4 memory, two CD8 naive and one CD8 memory plates per donor.

General study results and limits: Among the subsets, naive ones generally showed larger estimated richness than memory ones.

Every subset's genomic DNA went evenly onto several immunoSEQ plates. TCRdb keeps only in-frame clones here, not all; method: immunoSEQ multiplex PCR. The sample has around 690,000 clones, about 92% seen once. Remarks on this clone: Its matching antigen is unknown.

This CDR3 has 15 residues. Germline CDR1 reads SGHNT; CDR2 reads YYREEE (reference sequence). V shed 4 bases and J shed 4 bases, with 17 bases lying between them. This TCR derives from a man aged 18 to 29 in good health. Some clones in this sample may be carry-over from other donors' samples. The chain employs TRBV5-4 and TRBJ1-1; the D is unclear. The sequencing input was memory CD8+ T cells from PBMCs. Subset in this sample: CD45RO+ cells pooled with CCR7-negative TemRA cells. The CDR3 protein is CASSRNSEFGTEAFF. The CDR3 bases are TGTGCCAGCAGCCGAAACTCGGAATTCGGCACTGAAGCTTTCTTT.